These 21 T cell receptor beta chains were all obtained from the same sample, sequenced in a study of CD8 T cells in acute hepatitis C reinfection. Sample time point: naive CD8 control sorted from an acute-time-point sample. Assay: immunoSEQ multiplex PCR; the TCRdb copy retains only in-frame clones and omits some. Among about 38,000 clones listed, about 87% were seen once. The specimen was naive CD8+ T cells from PBMCs. The receptor source for this set is a man aged 25-40 years with chronic hepatitis C.

The chain is built from TRBV9 and TRBJ2-3, with 9 bases aligning to TRBD1. V dropped 4 bases and J dropped 0; count of bases not matched to a gene: 3. CDR3 length equals 15 residues. Germline CDR1 SGDLS, CDR2 YYNGEE. CDR3 in amino acids: CASSLGTGSTDTQYF. The CDR3 coding sequence is TGTGCCAGCAGCCTGGGGACAGGGAGCACAGATACGCAGTATTTT. Complete variable domain (other parts from reference TRBV9 and TRBJ2-3): DSGVTQTPKHLITATGQRVTLRCSPRSGDLSVYWYQQSLDQGLQFLIQYYNGEERAKGNILERFSAQQFPDLHSELNLSSLELGDSALYFCASSLGTGSTDTQYFGPGTRLTVL.

The J gene is TRBJ1-3, the V gene TRBV5-1, with TRBD1 matching over 7 bases. The germline gives CDR1 SGHRS, CDR2 YFSETQ. V lost 0 bases and J lost 4; bases outside the gene matches: 1. The length of the CDR3 is 14 residues. The CDR3 region has the DNA TGCGCCAGCAGCTTGGTGGGACAGGGAAACACCATATATTTT. This sequence encodes CASSLVGQGNTIYF.

The chain links TRBV4-1 to TRBJ2-5; the D is unclear. V was cut by 0 bases and J by 5 bases, with 16 bases left in between. The germline CDR1 and CDR2 sequences are MGHRA and YSYEKL. There are 16 residues in the CDR3. The CDR3 DNA sequence: TGCGCCAGCAGCCAAGAGATGTCTAGACCTGCGGAGACCCAGTACTTC. Its protein is CASSQEMSRPAETQYF.

This sequence joins TRBV7-9 and TRBJ1-2; the match to TRBD1 covers 7 bases. The CDR3 contains 12 residues. CDR1 SEHNR and CDR2 FQNEAQ come from the germline V gene (reference sequence). Trimming took 5 bases from V and 6 from J; bases not matched to a gene: 3. The CDR3 sequence: CASSVDRDGYTF. The CDR3 DNA follows: TGTGCCAGCAGCGTTGACAGGGATGGCTACACCTTC.

This clone was found once. The gene calls are TRBV7-9 and TRBJ2-7, with 8 bases matching TRBD1. The CDR3 is made up of 16 amino acids. Germline values: CDR1 SEHNR, CDR2 FQNEAQ (reference sequence). The J segment lost 0 bases and the V segment lost 4 bases, leaving 8 bases of the junction unmatched. CDR3 in amino acids: CASSSPDRDFSYEQYF. For the CDR3, the DNA is TGTGCCAGCAGCTCGCCGGACAGGGACTTCTCCTACGAGCAGTACTTC.

This chain links TRBV27 with TRBJ2-7; D remains unclear. The CDR3 length is 12 residues. Looked up from germline, CDR1 is MNHEY and CDR2 is SMNVEV (reference sequence). Trimming stripped 4 bases from V and 7 bases from J, with 11 bases between. The CDR3 coding sequence is TGTGCCAGCAGTTCCTCCCCCTCAGAGCAGTACTTC. Its protein is CASSSSPSEQYF.

The chain joins TRBV20-1 to TRBJ2-1; no definite D call. The CDR3 has 11 amino acids. V was cut by 0 bases and J by 10 bases, with 7 bases left in between. From germline, CDR1 is DFQATT and CDR2 SNEGSKA (reference sequence). The CDR3 nucleotides read TGCAGTGCTAGAGATCGGCGGGAGCAGTTCTTC. Its protein is CSARDRREQFF.

The CDR3 reads CASSPDNTGELFF. The CDR3 nucleotides are TGTGCCAGCAGCCCCGATAATACCGGGGAGCTGTTTTTT. The gene calls are TRBV7-9 and TRBJ2-2; D is undetermined. Germline V gives CDR1 SEHNR, CDR2 FQNEAQ (reference sequence). The length of the CDR3 is 13 residues. V was shortened by 5 bases and J by 5 bases, with 9 bases between the two germline ends.

This clone was counted a single time. The rearrangement uses TRBV4-3 and TRBJ2-1; 13 bases are shared with TRBD2. Looked up from germline, CDR1 is LGHNA and CDR2 is YSLEER. V was clipped by 6 bases and J by 6 bases; unmatched bases: 2. This CDR3 comprises 14 residues. The CDR3 spells CASSTSGGGNEQFF. The CDR3 coding sequence is TGCGCCAGCAGTACTAGCGGGGGGGGCAATGAGCAGTTCTTC.

The V gene is TRBV4-1, the J gene TRBJ2-1; a possible D gene is TRBD2 (5 bases). CDR1 MGHRA and CDR2 YSYEKL come from the germline V gene. Trimming stripped 3 bases from V and 6 bases from J, with 6 bases between. This CDR3 spans 12 amino acids. Here the CDR3 reads CASSHTSNEQFF. CDR3 in DNA: TGCGCCAGCAGCCACACTAGCAATGAGCAGTTCTTC.

This clone is a singleton in its sample. This chain links TRBV19 with TRBJ1-1, with D tentatively TRBD1 (5 bases). The CDR3 sequence is 13 residues long. Germline V gene sequence: CDR1 LNHDA, CDR2 SQIVND (reference sequence). V lost 1 base and J 4 bases, leaving 7 bases between the germline ends. Here the CDR3 DNA reads TGTGCCAGTAGTATAGTCGGGGCCACTGAAGCTTTCTTT. This gives the protein CASSIVGATEAFF.

The CDR3 bases are TGCAGCGTTGAAGGGCGGACTGAAGCTTTCTTT. It encodes CSVEGRTEAFF. V and J are TRBV29-1 and TRBJ1-1; no clear D gene. CDR1 is SQVTM and CDR2 is ANQGSEA in the germline V gene. The CDR3 is made up of 11 amino acids. V shed 1 base and J shed 5 bases, with 5 bases lying between them.

This chain links TRBV19 with TRBJ1-5; D may be TRBD1 (5 bases). Trimming shortened V by 10 bases and J by 5 bases, and 12 bases separated the two germline ends. This CDR3 region has 12 residues. Germline V lookup: CDR1 LNHDA, CDR2 SQIVND (reference sequence). The CDR3 spells CATDRGYQPQHF. CDR3 DNA sequence: TGTGCCACCGACAGAGGATATCAGCCCCAGCATTTT.

This clone turned up a few times. The gene calls are TRBV7-8 and TRBJ1-1; D is unclear. The V end lost 3 bases, the J end lost 7 bases, and 9 bases lay between the germline ends. Germline V gene lookup returns CDR1 SGHVS and CDR2 FQNEAQ. This CDR3 has 12 amino acids. The CDR3 loop is CASSFNSDEAFF. The CDR3 DNA follows: TGTGCCAGCAGCTTTAATTCTGATGAAGCTTTCTTT.

This chain uses TRBV7-9 with TRBJ2-5; D is ambiguous. CDR1 is SEHNR and CDR2 is FQNEAQ in the germline V gene (reference sequence). Trimming pared 4 bases from V and 5 bases from J, leaving 11 bases between. The CDR3 covers 13 residues. This chain's CDR3 is CASSSTVGETQYF. The DNA for the CDR3 is TGTGCCAGCAGCTCTACAGTCGGTGAGACCCAGTACTTC.

This clone has a single count. The sample contains more than one DNA sequence encoding this CDR3. The chain employs TRBV19 and TRBJ1-1; D unclear. CDR3 length equals 12 residues. Trimming pared 1 base from V and 4 bases from J, leaving 4 bases between. Germline CDR1 is LNHDA and CDR2 is SQIVND (reference sequence). The CDR3 DNA follows: TGTGCCAGTAGTATAGGCGTCACTGAAGCTTTCTTT. Translated: CASSIGVTEAFF.

The rearrangement uses TRBV5-1 and TRBJ2-5; 7 bases fit TRBD1. Germline trimming cut 4 bases from V and 3 bases from J; bases unmatched to any gene: 9. Germline CDR1 reads SGHRS; CDR2 reads YFSETQ. The CDR3 loop spans 15 amino acids. The CDR3 bases are TGCGCCAGCAGCCCCAACCGGGACAGTGAAGAGACCCAGTACTTC. This encodes CASSPNRDSEETQYF.

This chain uses TRBV13 with TRBJ1-1, with a possible D match to TRBD1 (5 bases). Trimming pared 3 bases from V and 1 base from J, leaving 9 bases between. The CDR3 spans 14 residues. In germline, CDR1 is PRHDT, CDR2 FYEKMQ (reference sequence). The CDR3 here is CASSLWQGNTEAFF. In DNA form, the CDR3 reads TGTGCCAGCAGCTTGTGGCAGGGGAACACTGAAGCTTTCTTT.

The chain is built from TRBV4-2 and TRBJ2-2, with 7 nucleotides matching TRBD2. Germline assignment: CDR1 LGHNA and CDR2 YNFKEQ. The V gene end was trimmed by 3 bases and the J gene end by 7 bases; junction bases not matched to a gene: 11. There are 16 residues in the CDR3. CDR3 residues: CASSHPPREVGGELFF. CDR3 nucleotide sequence: TGTGCCAGCAGCCACCCCCCACGGGAGGTTGGCGGGGAGCTGTTTTTT.

The V call is TRBV2, the J call TRBJ2-6; 9 bases map to TRBD1. This CDR3 spans 18 amino acids. The germline V gene has CDR1 SNHLY and CDR2 FYNNEI. After removal of 6 bases from V and 4 bases from J, the junction contained 13 bases not matched to a gene. CDR3 coding DNA: TGTGCCAGCAGACCTCGTCCCGGGACAGGGCCCGGGGCCAACGTCCTGACTTTC. Its protein is CASRPRPGTGPGANVLTF.

This chain uses TRBV25-1 with TRBJ2-7; D gene uncertain. Trimming removed 6 bases from V and 4 bases from J, with 10 bases in between. The germline CDR1 and CDR2 sequences are MGHDK and SYGVNS. This CDR3 has 12 amino acids. This chain's CDR3 is CASRPADYEQYF. In nucleotides, the CDR3 is TGTGCCAGCAGGCCTGCGGATTACGAGCAGTACTTC.